This T cell receptor beta chain was captured by sequencing in a study of CD8 T cells in ankylosing spondylitis. Study observations and caveats: In peripheral blood, disease-linked CD8+ clones occurred at relatively low frequencies.

TCRdb ran MiXCR on the 5' RACE reads and lists one entry per CDR3 protein. Among approximately 300,000 distinct CDR3 sequences listed, about a fifth were seen once. This clonotype was counted only a few times. Its antigen remains unidentified. Trimming cost V 4 bases and J 5 bases; bases outside gene matches: 10. The CDR3 loop spans 15 amino acids. The germline CDR1 and CDR2 sequences are SGHNT and YYREEE (reference sequence). Input material: blood, either unsorted or a sorted T cell fraction (not recorded which). This TCR came from a female donor with ankylosing spondylitis or in good health (not recorded which). The rearrangement joins TRBV5-4 to TRBJ2-3, with 7 bases that match TRBD2. The CDR3 region has the DNA TGTGCCAGCAGCCTCCCCGGGGGGAGATTAGATACGCAGTATTTT. The encoded protein is CASSLPGGRLDTQYF.